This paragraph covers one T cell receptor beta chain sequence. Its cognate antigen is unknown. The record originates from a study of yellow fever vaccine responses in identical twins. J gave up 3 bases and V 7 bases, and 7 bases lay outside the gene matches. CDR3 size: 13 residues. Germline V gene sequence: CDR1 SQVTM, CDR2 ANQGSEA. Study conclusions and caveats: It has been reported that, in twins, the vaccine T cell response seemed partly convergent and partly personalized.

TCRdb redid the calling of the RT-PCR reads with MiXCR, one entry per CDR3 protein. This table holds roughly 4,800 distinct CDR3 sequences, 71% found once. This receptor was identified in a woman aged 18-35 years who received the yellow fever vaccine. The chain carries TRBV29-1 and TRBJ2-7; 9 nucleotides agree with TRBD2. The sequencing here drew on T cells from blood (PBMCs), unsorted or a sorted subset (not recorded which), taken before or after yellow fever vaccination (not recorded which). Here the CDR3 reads CSAASGDRYEQYF. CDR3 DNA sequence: TGCAGCGCTGCTAGCGGGGACCGCTACGAGCAGTACTTC.